The 31 T cell receptor beta chains below come from one sample, sequenced in a study of blood T cell repertoires in COVID-19. Profiling relied on immunoSEQ multiplex PCR, and the TCRdb table lists in-frame clones only, not all of them. Seen here are over 450,000 clones, 89% observed once, and the top ten hold 0.7% to 1%. Material for sequencing was peripheral blood. The origin of the receptors is a man between 18 and 29 years old with COVID-19, enrolled during active disease.

The rearrangement links TRBV28 to TRBJ1-3, with TRBD1 matching 8 bases. The CDR3 is 14 amino acids. Trimming removed 4 bases from V and 2 bases from J; junction bases left unmatched: 1. Germline loops: CDR1 MDHEN, CDR2 SYDVKM. In DNA, the CDR3 is TGTGCCAGCAGTTCGACAGGGGCTGGAAACACCATATATTTT. Its translation is CASSSTGAGNTIYF.

This clone was seen only once. The V call is TRBV9, the J call TRBJ2-1; D possibly corresponds to TRBD1 (7 bases). Per germline, CDR1 SGDLS and CDR2 YYNGEE. The CDR3 is made up of 16 amino acids. Trimming removed 0 bases from V and 6 bases from J, with 16 bases in between. CDR3 nucleotides: TGTGCCAGCAGCGTAGGTGGAGGGGGCGGAATCAATGAGCAGTTCTTC. Protein sequence: CASSVGGGGGINEQFF.

V and J are TRBV28 and TRBJ2-7, with TRBD1 identical over 7 bases. Germline V gene sequence: CDR1 MDHEN, CDR2 SYDVKM. Trimming removed 7 bases from V and 3 bases from J; junction bases left unmatched: 9. This CDR3 comprises 14 residues. CDR3 sequence: CASIPRDRSYEQYF. Written as DNA, the CDR3 is TGTGCCAGCATCCCAAGGGACAGAAGCTACGAGCAGTACTTC. Filled out from reference TRBV28 and TRBJ2-7, the complete variable domain reads DVKVTQSSRYLVKRTGEKVFLECVQDMDHENMFWYRQDPGLGLRLIYFSYDVKMKEKGDIPEGYSVSREKKERFSLILESASTNQTSMYLCASIPRDRSYEQYFGPGTRLTVT.

This chain connects TRBV6-5 to TRBJ1-2, with 7 bases identical to TRBD1. Looked up from germline, CDR1 is MNHEY and CDR2 is SVGAGI. CDR3 length: 12 residues. V gave up 8 bases and J gave up 8 bases; unmatched junction bases: 8. CDR3 DNA: TGTGCCAGCTCGGGACAGCTTCGGGGCTACACCTTC. Translated: CASSGQLRGYTF.

The chain is built from TRBV2 and TRBJ1-2; 7 positions match TRBD1. CDR1 is SNHLY and CDR2 is FYNNEI in the germline V gene. V lost 2 bases, J lost 7 bases, and 7 bases stayed unmatched. This CDR3 region has 14 residues. CDR3 loop: CASSEPRQGPGYTF. The CDR3 region has the DNA TGTGCCAGCAGTGAACCCCGACAGGGCCCTGGCTACACCTTC.

V is TRBV2 and J is TRBJ2-5, with 9 positions matching TRBD1. The J segment lost 2 bases and the V segment lost 8 bases, leaving 9 bases of the junction unmatched. This CDR3 has 15 residues. CDR1 SNHLY and CDR2 FYNNEI come from the germline V gene. The CDR3 is CASRRDRDSQETQYF. In DNA form, the CDR3 reads TGTGCCAGCCGCCGGGACAGGGACTCACAAGAGACCCAGTACTTC.

The gene calls are TRBV7-2 and TRBJ2-5, with 10 nucleotides matching TRBD1. The V segment lost 5 bases and the J segment 6 bases; nucleotides outside the gene matches: 9. The CDR3 is 15 residues long. In germline, CDR1 is SGHTA, CDR2 FQGNSA. The CDR3 DNA reads as TGTGCCAGCAGCGACCGGGACAGGGGTGTGCAGACCCAGTACTTC. It is translated as CASSDRDRGVQTQYF.

The gene calls are TRBV4-1 and TRBJ2-3; TRBD2 aligns across 7 bases. This CDR3 is built from 13 residues. CDR1 is MGHRA and CDR2 is YSYEKL in the germline V gene. Trimming removed 6 bases from V and 4 bases from J; junction bases left unmatched: 4. CDR3 amino acids: CASRASGADTQYF. The DNA for the CDR3 is TGCGCCAGCAGAGCTAGCGGAGCAGATACGCAGTATTTT.

The V and J genes are TRBV7-9 and TRBJ1-3, with 9 bases identical to TRBD1. This CDR3 is built from 17 residues. The ends lost 4 bases at V and 1 base at J; junction bases unmatched: 8. The germline gives CDR1 SEHNR, CDR2 FQNEAQ (reference sequence). The CDR3 nucleotides read TGTGCCAGCAGCTCTAACAGGGGGCAATCATCTGGAAACACCATATATTTT. Its protein product is CASSSNRGQSSGNTIYF.

V and J are TRBV6-6 and TRBJ1-4; the D gene is possibly TRBD1 (5 bases). V was shortened by 6 bases and J by 4 bases, with 12 bases between the two germline ends. Germline V gene data show CDR1 as MNHNY and CDR2 as SVGAGI (reference sequence). The CDR3 has 14 amino acids. The CDR3: CASSPGHLNEKLFF. In DNA, the CDR3 is TGTGCCAGCAGCCCAGGACATCTTAATGAAAAACTGTTTTTT.

The table lists this clone with a few counts. The V call is TRBV14, the J call TRBJ1-1, with D hard to call. In germline, CDR1 is SGHDN, CDR2 FVKESK. CDR3 length equals 13 residues. Trimming shortened V by 5 bases and J by 0 bases, and 7 bases separated the two germline ends. The CDR3 is CASSEQLNTEAFF. The CDR3 DNA is TGTGCCAGCAGCGAACAGTTGAACACTGAAGCTTTCTTT.

The V gene is TRBV5-1, the J gene TRBJ2-2; D might be TRBD2 (6 bases). The CDR3 spans 13 residues. CDR1 and CDR2 from the germline V gene are SGHRS and YFSETQ. V shed 4 bases and J shed 6 bases, with 10 bases lying between them. The CDR3 sequence: CASSRGTPGELFF. DNA of the CDR3: TGCGCCAGCAGCCGAGGGACTCCCGGGGAGCTGTTTTTT.

This rearrangement joins TRBV3-1 (or the pseudogene TRBV3-2) to TRBJ2-2; tentatively, D is TRBD2 (7 bases). CDR1 is LGHDT, CDR2 YNNKEL, per germline (reference sequence). The CDR3 loop spans 17 amino acids. Trimming removed 1 base at V and 2 bases at J, with 14 bases between. CDR3 nucleotide sequence: TGTGCCAGCAGCCAAGCTCGGGGGGCCCCCAACACCGGGGAGCTGTTTTTT. It translates to CASSQARGAPNTGELFF.

V is TRBV2 and J is TRBJ2-1; D is ambiguous. This CDR3 region has 16 residues. Per the germline V gene, CDR1 is SNHLY and CDR2 is FYNNEI. Deletions cut 3 bases from V and 0 bases from J, with 12 bases between. In DNA form, the CDR3 reads TGTGCCAGCAGTGATCCAGGCTATACCTCCTACAATGAGCAGTTCTTC. It specifies CASSDPGYTSYNEQFF.

The CDR3 protein is CASSHDPGQGYGYTF. Here the CDR3 DNA reads TGCGCCAGCAGCCATGACCCGGGACAGGGGTATGGCTACACCTTC. This sequence joins TRBV4-1 and TRBJ1-2; 10 nucleotides match TRBD1. Germline-derived CDR1 and CDR2 are MGHRA and YSYEKL. Trimming removed 3 bases from V and 5 bases from J; junction bases left unmatched: 6. The CDR3 is 15 amino acids.

The chain has TRBV4-1 and TRBJ2-7, with 7 bases matching TRBD2. The CDR3 has 15 residues. Trimming took 1 base from V and 5 from J; bases not matched to a gene: 8. Germline-derived CDR1 and CDR2 are MGHRA and YSYEKL. The CDR3 DNA sequence: TGCGCCAGCAGCCAAGGGGTCGGGAGGCGAAACGAGCAGTACTTC. It codes for CASSQGVGRRNEQYF.

In DNA form, the CDR3 reads TGTGCCAGCACCTCGGGACAGGGGGCCGGGGAGCTGTTTTTT. Encoded protein: CASTSGQGAGELFF. This chain uses TRBV5-4 with TRBJ2-2; the match to TRBD1 covers 11 bases. The CDR3 contains 14 residues. The V gene end was trimmed by 6 bases and the J gene end by 6 bases; junction bases not matched to a gene: 4. In germline, CDR1 is SGHNT, CDR2 YYREEE (reference sequence).

The DNA for the CDR3 is TGTGCCAGCAGCCCCAGCGGGGCGAGGGAGCCCCAGCATTTT. It codes for CASSPSGAREPQHF. The genes are TRBV7-8 and TRBJ1-5; maybe TRBD1 (5 bases). Germline CDR1 SGHVS, CDR2 FQNEAQ. Trimming stripped 5 bases from V and 8 bases from J, with 16 bases between. The CDR3 length is 14 residues.

This chain uses TRBV18 with TRBJ1-2, with 10 bases that match TRBD1. The CDR3 is 14 residues long. Germline V gene sequence: CDR1 KGHSH, CDR2 LQKENI. J lost 8 bases, V lost 3 bases, and 6 bases had no gene match. As DNA, the CDR3 is TGTGCCAGCTCACCTAACACGGGACAGGGGGGCTACACCTTC. This encodes CASSPNTGQGGYTF. The variable domain in full, completed from reference TRBV18 and TRBJ1-2, reads NAGVMQNPRHLVRRRGQEARLRCSPMKGHSHVYWYRQLPEEGLKFMVYLQKENIIDESGMPKERFSAEFPKEGPSILRIQQVVRGDSAAYFCASSPNTGQGGYTFGSGTRLTVV.

The V call is TRBV4-1, the J call TRBJ2-2, with 9 bases identical to TRBD1. V was pared by 6 bases and J by 3 bases, with 2 bases of the junction left unmatched. CDR3 size: 14 residues. Germline V gene data show CDR1 as MGHRA and CDR2 as YSYEKL. CDR3 sequence reads: CASRGQGDTGELFF. The CDR3 DNA is TGCGCCAGCAGGGGACAGGGAGACACCGGGGAGCTGTTTTTT.

V and J are TRBV11-3 and TRBJ2-5; unclear D gene. Germline V gene sequence: CDR1 SGHNT, CDR2 YENEEA. Between the trimmed V and J ends, which lost 1 base and 5 bases, there was a span of 8 bases. The CDR3 spans 13 residues. This CDR3 reads CASSLGTEETQYF. The CDR3 region has the DNA TGTGCCAGCAGCTTAGGAACGGAGGAGACCCAGTACTTC.

This chain links TRBV2 with TRBJ2-7; D is perhaps TRBD1 (5 bases). Trimming took off 2 bases at V and 3 bases at J, with 11 bases between the two ends. The CDR3 runs 14 residues. CDR1 and CDR2 (germline): SNHLY, FYNNEI. This CDR3 reads CASSERQSNYEQYF. The CDR3 DNA reads TGTGCCAGCAGTGAACGACAGAGTAACTACGAGCAGTACTTC.

The genes are TRBV5-1 and TRBJ2-7; 10 bases are shared with TRBD2. The ends lost 0 bases at V and 5 bases at J; junction bases unmatched: 2. The CDR3 length is 14 residues. The V gene's germline CDR1 is SGHRS and CDR2 YFSETQ. CDR3 nucleotides: TGCGCCAGCAGCTTGGTTCTAGCGGGGGACGAGCAGTACTTC. It yields the protein CASSLVLAGDEQYF.

The chain has TRBV7-9 and TRBJ1-1; D perhaps matches TRBD1 (5 bases). V lost 5 bases and J 4 bases, leaving 8 bases between the germline ends. The CDR3 length is 12 residues. CDR1 and CDR2 from the germline V gene are SEHNR and FQNEAQ (reference sequence). The CDR3 DNA reads as TGTGCCAGCAGCCGAAGGGGCACTGAAGCTTTCTTT. Translating gives CASSRRGTEAFF.

The chain couples TRBV6-6 to TRBJ2-3; the match to TRBD2 covers 10 bases. The ends lost 5 bases at V and 4 bases at J; junction bases unmatched: 6. Germline V CDR1 and CDR2: MNHNY, SVGAGI (reference sequence). The CDR3 has 15 residues. The DNA of the CDR3 is TGTGCCAGCAGTCGATCTAGCGGGAGATCAGATACGCAGTATTTT. Protein product: CASSRSSGRSDTQYF.

The rearrangement uses TRBV6-6 and TRBJ2-2; 10 bases are shared with TRBD2. The germline gives CDR1 MNHNY, CDR2 SVGAGI (reference sequence). CDR3 length: 14 residues. The ends lost 5 bases at V and 6 bases at J; junction bases unmatched: 3. The CDR3 DNA is TGTGCCAGCAGTAGGCTAGCGGGAGCCGGGGAGCTGTTTTTT. The encoded protein is CASSRLAGAGELFF.

The gene calls are TRBV4-1 and TRBJ2-5; D is possibly TRBD1 (6 bases). V was shortened by 4 bases and J by 1 base, with 7 bases between the two germline ends. The CDR3 spans 13 residues. Germline V gives CDR1 MGHRA, CDR2 YSYEKL. CDR3 in amino acids: CASSRTAQETQYF. CDR3 nucleotides: TGCGCCAGCAGCCGGACAGCCCAAGAGACCCAGTACTTC.

CDR3 protein: CASSFSSSHEQYF. Written as DNA, the CDR3 is TGTGCCAGCAGTTTTTCCTCTAGCCACGAGCAGTACTTC. The J gene is TRBJ2-7, the V gene TRBV27; weak D call: TRBD2 (5 bases). From germline, CDR1 is MNHEY and CDR2 SMNVEV (reference sequence). This CDR3 has 13 amino acids. V dropped 3 bases and J dropped 5 bases, with 11 bases sitting between them.

The chain joins TRBV13 to TRBJ2-1; the match to TRBD1 covers 11 bases. The V gene end was trimmed by 4 bases and the J gene end by 7 bases; junction bases not matched to a gene: 6. CDR1 PRHDT and CDR2 FYEKMQ come from the germline V gene (reference sequence). This CDR3 is 15 amino acids long. The CDR3 loop is CASSSSGTGGNEQFF. The CDR3 coding sequence is TGTGCCAGCAGCTCTTCCGGGACAGGGGGGAATGAGCAGTTCTTC.

The gene calls are TRBV28 and TRBJ1-5; D call uncertain. The CDR3 runs 13 residues. Trimming took 1 base from V and 7 from J, leaving 8 bases between them. Germline CDR1 is MDHEN and CDR2 is SYDVKM. Here the CDR3 DNA reads TGTGCCAGCAGTTTATCGGGGAACCAGCCCCAGCATTTT. This gives the protein CASSLSGNQPQHF.

This sequence joins TRBV29-1 and TRBJ1-2; 7 bases match TRBD1. The CDR3 length is 11 residues. Germline CDR1 reads SQVTM; CDR2 reads ANQGSEA. With 3 bases clipped from V and 8 bases from J, the junction kept 3 bases outside the gene matches. This CDR3 reads CSVERGLGYTF. Here the CDR3 DNA reads TGCAGCGTTGAGAGGGGGCTCGGCTACACCTTC. Drawing the rest from reference TRBV29-1 and TRBJ1-2, the complete variable domain is SAVISQKPSRDICQRGTSLTIQCQVDSQVTMMFWYRQQPGQSLTLIATANQGSEATYESGFVIDKFPISRPNLTFSTLTVSNMSPEDSSIYLCSVERGLGYTFGSGTRLTVV.